Included here is one TCR beta chain sequence, with context. The source of the sample is a study of Ad26.COV2.S vaccination and SARS-CoV-2 variants. Treatment in this sample: some 20 received Ad26.COV2.S at low or high dose, single or two shots; 5 received placebo; per-sample allocation not given. Sampling happened 63 days after the first vaccine or placebo injection. Libraries were prepared by immunoSEQ multiplex PCR; TCRdb keeps only in-frame clonotypes and omits some of them. Of fewer than 500,000 clones in the sample, 90% were seen once. Sequencing was performed on peripheral blood, taken in a trial of Ad26.COV2.S vaccine versus placebo. This TCR was recovered from a person between 18 and 60 years old who received the Ad26.COV2.S COVID-19 vaccine or a placebo.

The DNA of the CDR3 is TGTGCCAGCTCACCAGGAAGCAATGAGCAGTTCTTC. Its translation: CASSPGSNEQFF. This rearrangement joins TRBV18 to TRBJ2-1, with unresolved D. This CDR3 comprises 12 residues. Germline V lookup: CDR1 KGHSH, CDR2 LQKENI. V lost 2 bases, J lost 6 bases, and 5 bases lay in between.